This T cell receptor beta chain originates from a study of blood T cells in healthy people across ages. PCR was performed a second time for about 7 to 12 cycles using a sample-barcoded 5' primer and a J-beta primer mix. One entry per CDR3 protein results from TCRdb running MiXCR on the 5' RACE reads. The sample has hundreds of thousands of distinct CDR3 sequences; roughly 44% are singletons. In its sample, this clonotype was seen a few times. CDR1 is SGHNT, CDR2 YENEEA, per germline. J gave up 3 bases and V 1 base, and 5 bases lay outside the gene matches. This CDR3 is 16 amino acids long. The donors, healthy Caucasians from Russia, were aged 6 to 90.

What was sequenced was blood. This receptor was identified in a man in his sixties in good health. The chain recombines TRBV11-3 with TRBJ2-1; 8 bases align to TRBD1. CDR3 in amino acids: CASSLGVGQGYNEQFF. CDR3 bases: TGTGCCAGCAGCTTAGGGGTTGGACAGGGCTACAATGAGCAGTTCTTC.